This passage covers 31 T cell receptor beta chains from one sample sequenced in a study of blood T cell repertoires in COVID-19. The protocol was immunoSEQ multiplex PCR, while the TCRdb copy is restricted to in-frame clones and leaves out a portion. The sample has some 460,000 clones; roughly 87% are singletons. The specimen was PBMCs or T cells enriched from blood (not recorded which). The receptors stem from a woman between 18 and 29 years old who had recovered from COVID-19.

This rearrangement joins TRBV12-5 to TRBJ2-5; the match to TRBD2 covers 9 bases. J lost 2 bases, V lost 4 bases, and 5 bases had no gene match. Per germline, CDR1 LGHNT and CDR2 FRNRAP. This CDR3 comprises 15 residues. The CDR3 loop reads CASGSGTSYQETQYF. The CDR3 region has the DNA TGTGCTAGTGGTTCCGGGACTAGCTATCAAGAGACCCAGTACTTC. The full variable domain, its missing parts supplied by reference TRBV12-5 and TRBJ2-5, is DARVTQTPRHKVTEMGQEVTMRCQPILGHNTVFWYRQTMMQGLELLAYFRNRAPLDDSGMPKDRFSAEMPDATLATLKIQPSEPRDSAVYFCASGSGTSYQETQYFGPGTRLLVL.

The chain recombines TRBV18 with TRBJ1-1; 7 bases line up with TRBD1. Germline loops: CDR1 KGHSH, CDR2 LQKENI. Trimming at V came to 3 bases and at J to 2 bases, leaving 3 bases not matched to a gene. This CDR3 region has 14 residues. CDR3 loop: CASSPGQDNTEAFF. DNA of the CDR3: TGTGCCAGCTCACCTGGACAGGACAACACTGAAGCTTTCTTT.

This rearrangement joins TRBV30 to TRBJ2-7, with D hard to call. From germline, CDR1 is GTSNPN and CDR2 SVGIG (reference sequence). The CDR3 spans 11 residues. With 1 base removed from V and 6 bases from J, the gap between germline ends came to 7 bases. CDR3 sequence reads: CAWSDASEQYF. CDR3 nucleotides: TGTGCCTGGAGTGATGCCAGCGAGCAGTACTTC.

CDR3 nucleotides: TGTGCCACCCCTAGGGGTGAGAACACCGGGGAGCTGTTTTTT. This translates into CATPRGENTGELFF. The chain has TRBV15 and TRBJ2-2; a possible D gene is TRBD1 (5 bases). Trimming left V 8 bases short and J 1 base short, with 11 bases between. Germline values: CDR1 LNHNV, CDR2 YYDKDF (reference sequence). This CDR3 spans 14 amino acids.

This clone was detected only a few times. V is TRBV6-4 and J is TRBJ2-3; 11 bases are shared with TRBD2. Trimming removed 0 bases from V and 4 bases from J; junction bases left unmatched: 0. CDR1 and CDR2 (germline): MRHNA, SNTAGT. This CDR3 has 15 residues. CDR3 in DNA: TGTGCCAGCAGTGACTCTAGCGGGGGGGCAGATACGCAGTATTTT. Its protein is CASSDSSGGADTQYF.

The chain carries TRBV6-5 and TRBJ2-5, with D tentatively TRBD1 (6 bases). V was pared by 6 bases and J by 5 bases, with 10 bases between. Germline V gene lookup returns CDR1 MNHEY and CDR2 SVGAGI. The CDR3 covers 12 residues. CDR3 nucleotides: TGTGCCAGCAGCCTCGACAGGGAGACCCAGTACTTC. It codes for CASSLDRETQYF.

The DNA of the CDR3 is TGTGCCAGCAGCCCTACGGACAGGGCGATCTCGGGTGAAGCTTTCTTT. As protein: CASSPTDRAISGEAFF. The genes are TRBV7-9 and TRBJ1-1; 8 positions match TRBD1. V lost 5 bases to trimming and J lost 7 bases; unmatched junction nucleotides: 15. The CDR3 is 16 residues long. Germline loops: CDR1 SEHNR, CDR2 FQNEAQ (reference sequence). The variable domain in full, with the rest retrieved from reference TRBV7-9 and TRBJ1-1, is DTGVSQNPRHKITKRGQNVTFRCDPISEHNRLYWYRQTLGQGPEFLTYFQNEAQLEKSRLLSDRFSAERPKGSFSTLEIQRTEQGDSAMYLCASSPTDRAISGEAFFGQGTRLTVV.

V usage is TRBV29-1 and J usage is TRBJ2-1; TRBD1 aligns across 10 bases. V gave up 7 bases and J gave up 7 bases; unmatched junction bases: 7. CDR1 is SQVTM, CDR2 ANQGSEA, per germline. This CDR3 spans 13 amino acids. The CDR3 region is CSAAGQGRNEQFF. DNA for the CDR3: TGCAGCGCCGCGGGACAGGGGAGAAATGAGCAGTTCTTC.

The rearrangement joins TRBV6-5 to TRBJ2-7, with TRBD1 identical over 7 bases. The CDR3 runs to 14 residues. CDR1 is MNHEY and CDR2 is SVGAGI in the germline V gene. J gave up 0 bases and V 7 bases, and 6 bases lay outside the gene matches. The CDR3 is CASTTRDSSYEQYF. In DNA form, the CDR3 reads TGTGCCAGCACAACTCGGGACAGCTCCTACGAGCAGTACTTC.

The chain carries TRBV5-1 and TRBJ2-3, with 8 nucleotides matching TRBD1. The CDR3 runs to 15 residues. Germline CDR1 and CDR2: SGHRS and YFSETQ. With V trimmed by 0 bases and J by 6 bases, 6 bases remained unmatched. For the CDR3, the DNA is TGCGCCAGCAGCTTGGGGGGCAGGGGGCAGGATACGCAGTATTTT. Residues: CASSLGGRGQDTQYF.

This clone has more than one count but fewer than ten. The chain is built from TRBV28 and TRBJ1-2; TRBD1 agrees at 9 bases. Per the germline V gene, CDR1 is MDHEN and CDR2 is SYDVKM. This CDR3 is built from 14 residues. V trimming: 6 bases; J trimming: 7 bases; junction bases outside the gene matches: 9. CDR3 protein: CASSRGQGSGGYTF. In nucleotides, the CDR3 is TGTGCCAGCAGCCGGGGACAGGGTTCAGGTGGCTACACCTTC.

The chain has TRBV6-5 and TRBJ1-2; weak D call: TRBD1 (6 bases). The ends were cut back, 4 bases at V and 11 bases at J, with 23 bases in the middle. The germline V gene encodes CDR1 MNHEY and CDR2 SVGAGI. The CDR3 length is 15 residues. The CDR3, as DNA: TGTGCCAGCAGTTCTGGTTCGACAGGCGGGGGGAGGTACACCTTC. Encoded protein: CASSSGSTGGGRYTF.

In this sample, this clone turned up once. The chain combines TRBV5-1 with TRBJ2-1, with 10 bases aligning to TRBD2. Trimming took 2 bases from V and 4 from J; bases not matched to a gene: 3. CDR1 and CDR2 from the germline V gene are SGHRS and YFSETQ. This CDR3 spans 15 amino acids. The CDR3 nucleotides read TGCGCCAGCAGCTTAGCGGGGGGGATATACAATGAGCAGTTCTTC. Translating it yields CASSLAGGIYNEQFF.

V gene TRBV7-9 combines with J gene TRBJ1-2; D is ambiguous. From germline, CDR1 is SEHNR and CDR2 FQNEAQ (reference sequence). V lost 2 bases to trimming and J lost 3 bases, with 10 bases between them. This CDR3 has 14 residues. The DNA of the CDR3 is TGTGCCAGCAGCTTATCGGGAGTGGACTATGGCTACACCTTC. It is translated as CASSLSGVDYGYTF. Complete variable domain (other parts from reference TRBV7-9 and TRBJ1-2): DTGVSQNPRHKITKRGQNVTFRCDPISEHNRLYWYRQTLGQGPEFLTYFQNEAQLEKSRLLSDRFSAERPKGSFSTLEIQRTEQGDSAMYLCASSLSGVDYGYTFGSGTRLTVV.

This clone was observed a handful of times. J is TRBJ2-1 and V is TRBV4-2; 7 bases map to TRBD1. The V segment lost 3 bases and the J segment 3 bases; nucleotides outside the gene matches: 2. The CDR3 length is 14 residues. The germline gives CDR1 LGHNA, CDR2 YNFKEQ. DNA of the CDR3: TGTGCCAGCAGCCAGAGGGACAGCTACAATGAGCAGTTCTTC. It specifies CASSQRDSYNEQFF.

Concerning this clone: This sample includes further DNA sequences coding for the same CDR3. The V gene is TRBV19, the J gene TRBJ2-1; D uncertain. In germline, CDR1 is LNHDA, CDR2 SQIVND (reference sequence). This CDR3 region has 12 residues. Trimming pared 4 bases from V and 2 bases from J, leaving 3 bases between. CDR3 nucleotide sequence: TGTGCCAGTAGTAGAGCCTACAATGAGCAGTTCTTC. This sequence encodes CASSRAYNEQFF.

This chain uses TRBV2 with TRBJ2-3, with 9 bases that match TRBD2. V shed 8 bases and J 4 bases; nucleotides not matched to a gene: 10. The germline gives CDR1 SNHLY, CDR2 FYNNEI. This CDR3 is built from 15 residues. The chain's CDR3 is CASSPRAGGADTQYF. The CDR3 nucleotides are TGTGCCAGCTCCCCGCGGGCGGGGGGGGCAGATACGCAGTATTTT.

The rearrangement joins TRBV5-1 to TRBJ1-1; 9 positions agree with TRBD1. The CDR3 spans 15 residues. CDR1 is SGHRS and CDR2 is YFSETQ in the germline V gene. V lost 3 bases and J lost 4; bases outside the gene matches: 7. The CDR3: CASSWGDRVGTEAFF. DNA for the CDR3: TGCGCCAGCAGCTGGGGGGACAGGGTAGGCACTGAAGCTTTCTTT.

The gene calls are TRBV2 and TRBJ1-3; weak D call: TRBD1 (6 bases). The V end was cut by 5 bases, the J end by 2 bases, with 13 bases between. CDR1 and CDR2 from the germline V gene are SNHLY and FYNNEI. The CDR3 contains 15 residues. The CDR3 spells CASSQGSGTGNTIYF. In DNA, the CDR3 is TGTGCCAGCAGTCAGGGGTCAGGGACTGGAAACACCATATATTTT.

The chain joins TRBV2 to TRBJ2-3; TRBD2 matches 12 bases. CDR1 and CDR2 from the germline V gene are SNHLY and FYNNEI. V trimming: 4 bases; J trimming: 5 bases; junction bases outside the gene matches: 4. This CDR3 contains 15 residues. The CDR3 here is CASSASGGAIDTQYF. The CDR3 bases are TGTGCCAGCAGTGCTAGCGGGGGGGCCATAGATACGCAGTATTTT.

This clone appeared a few times. The gene calls are TRBV5-1 and TRBJ1-3, with D perhaps matching TRBD1 (5 bases). This CDR3 spans 15 amino acids. Trimming stripped 6 bases from V and 2 bases from J, with 15 bases between. Germline CDR1 and CDR2: SGHRS and YFSETQ. The CDR3 reads CASTEWGGTGNTIYF. CDR3 in DNA: TGCGCCAGCACCGAGTGGGGCGGTACTGGAAACACCATATATTTT.

V and J are TRBV7-8 and TRBJ2-3; 10 nucleotides agree with TRBD2. The junction had 23 bases not matched to a gene; V was cut back by 5 bases and J by 3 bases. The germline gives CDR1 SGHVS, CDR2 FQNEAQ. This CDR3 contains 21 residues. DNA of the CDR3: TGTGCCAGCAGCCGCTCAGAGCTGGGGGCTAGCGGGGGAGGGTGGACAGATACGCAGTATTTT. Its protein is CASSRSELGASGGGWTDTQYF. The complete variable domain, with remaining parts taken from reference TRBV7-8 and TRBJ2-3, reads GAGVSQSPRYKVAKRGQDVALRCDPISGHVSLFWYQQALGQGPEFLTYFQNEAQLDKSGLPSDRFFAERPEGSVSTLKIQRTQQEDSAVYLCASSRSELGASGGGWTDTQYFGPGTRLTVL.

The chain combines TRBV5-1 with TRBJ2-2; 9 bases match TRBD1. The CDR3 sequence is 15 residues long. V was pared by 6 bases and J by 5 bases, with 8 bases of the junction left unmatched. Germline lookup yields CDR1 SGHRS and CDR2 YFSETQ. The CDR3 DNA reads TGCGCCAGCAAGAAGGGGACAGGGAGTACCGGGGAGCTGTTTTTT. It translates to CASKKGTGSTGELFF.

This chain connects TRBV5-1 to TRBJ2-7; 9 bases fit TRBD1. Germline V gene data show CDR1 as SGHRS and CDR2 as YFSETQ. The ends lost 3 bases at V and 6 bases at J; junction bases unmatched: 10. The CDR3 extends over 15 amino acids. The CDR3 DNA follows: TGCGCCAGCAGCTCGACCGGGACAGGGTTTGGCGAGCAGTACTTC. Translating it yields CASSSTGTGFGEQYF.

In DNA form, the CDR3 reads TGTGCCAGCAGCTTAAGCGGGACATCTGGCTACACCTTC. The encoded protein is CASSLSGTSGYTF. J is TRBJ1-2 and V is TRBV7-8; D is perhaps TRBD1 (6 bases). Germline CDR1 reads SGHVS; CDR2 reads FQNEAQ. V was clipped by 2 bases and J by 7 bases, with 11 bases between them. This CDR3 is built from 13 residues.

Notes on this clone: An end of the junction does not agree with germline; a read error may underlie this. The sample has other DNA sequences that encode this CDR3 too. The genes are TRBV18 and TRBJ2-1; TRBD2 agrees at 8 bases. The CDR3 extends over 13 amino acids. Per the germline V gene, CDR1 is KGHSH and CDR2 is LQKENI. CDR3 protein: CASSQSGGNEQFF. Written as DNA, the CDR3 is TGTGCCAGCTCTCAATCGGGGGGGAATGAACAGTTCTTC.

The rearrangement uses TRBV30 and TRBJ2-4; TRBD2 aligns across 8 bases. CDR3 length equals 16 residues. Germline CDR1 GTSNPN, CDR2 SVGIG (reference sequence). The J segment lost 4 bases and the V segment lost 0 bases, leaving 8 bases of the junction unmatched. DNA for the CDR3: TGTGCCTGGAGTGTAGTTGCTCGGGGGGGTAAAAACATTCAGTACTTC. This codes for CAWSVVARGGKNIQYF. The entire variable domain, with the rest obtained from reference TRBV30 and TRBJ2-4, is as follows: SQTIHQWPATLVQPVGSPLSLECTVEGTSNPNLYWYRQAAGRGLQLLFYSVGIGQISSEVPQNLSASRPQDRQFILSSKKLLLSDSGFYLCAWSVVARGGKNIQYFGAGTRLSVL.

The chain carries TRBV5-4 and TRBJ2-3, with 9 bases fitting TRBD2. Trimming at V came to 10 bases and at J to 3 bases, leaving 6 bases not matched to a gene. CDR3 length equals 13 residues. In germline, CDR1 is SGHNT, CDR2 YYREEE (reference sequence). In DNA, the CDR3 is TGTGCCGCCGGCGGGGGGGGAACAGATACGCAGTATTTT. It codes for CAAGGGGTDTQYF.

The chain joins TRBV18 to TRBJ2-7; 9 bases match TRBD1. Trimming cost V 5 bases and J 0 bases; bases outside gene matches: 5. Germline CDR1 reads KGHSH; CDR2 reads LQKENI. This CDR3 contains 15 residues. CDR3 bases: TGTGCCAGCTCAGCCGGGACAGGGAGCTCCTACGAGCAGTACTTC. It encodes CASSAGTGSSYEQYF.

The V gene is TRBV7-8, the J gene TRBJ1-1; D is unresolved. The V and J ends lost 5 bases and 7 bases respectively, with 17 bases between them. The germline V gene encodes CDR1 SGHVS and CDR2 FQNEAQ. The CDR3 consists of 14 residues. The chain's CDR3 is CASSPRRTGLEAFF. The DNA for the CDR3 is TGTGCCAGCAGCCCACGACGGACTGGCCTTGAAGCTTTCTTT.

CDR3 loop: CASSQEGARIEAFF. CDR3 in DNA: TGTGCCAGCAGCCAAGAGGGGGCCCGGATTGAAGCTTTCTTT. This chain connects TRBV4-2 to TRBJ1-1, with D perhaps matching TRBD1 (6 bases). Trimming pared 0 bases from V and 7 bases from J, leaving 12 bases between. Germline V CDR1 and CDR2: LGHNA, YNFKEQ. This CDR3 has 14 amino acids.